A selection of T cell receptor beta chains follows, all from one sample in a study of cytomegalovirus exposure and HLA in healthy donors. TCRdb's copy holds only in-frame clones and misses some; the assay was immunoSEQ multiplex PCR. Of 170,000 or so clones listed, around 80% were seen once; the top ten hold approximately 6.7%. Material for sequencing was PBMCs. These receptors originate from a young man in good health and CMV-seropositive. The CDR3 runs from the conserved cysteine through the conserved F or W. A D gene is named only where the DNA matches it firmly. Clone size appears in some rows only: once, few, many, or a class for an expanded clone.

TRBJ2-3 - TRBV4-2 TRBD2 CASSQDGFSGGGTDTQYF TGTGCCAGCAGCCAAGATGGGTTTAGCGGGGGGGGCACAGATACGCAGTATTTT
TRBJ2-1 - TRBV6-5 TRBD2 CASMARRETYEQFF TGTGCCAGCATGGCGCGGCGGGAGACCTATGAGCAGTTCTTC
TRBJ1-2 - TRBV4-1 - CASSQESPWPQGAYGYTF TGCGCCAGCAGCCAAGAGTCTCCATGGCCCCAGGGCGCCTATGGCTACACCTTC
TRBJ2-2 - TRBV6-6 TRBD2 CASIRLAGSNTGELFF TGTGCCAGCATAAGGCTAGCGGGATCGAACACCGGGGAGCTGTTTTTT
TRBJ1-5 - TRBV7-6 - CASSLAANQPQHF TGTGCCAGCAGCTTAGCGGCCAATCAGCCCCAGCATTTT
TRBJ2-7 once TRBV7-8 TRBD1 CASSLRGGGIYEQYF TGTGCCAGCAGCTTACGAGGGGGCGGAATCTACGAGCAGTACTTC
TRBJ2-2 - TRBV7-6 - CASSQQVTGELFF TGTGCCAGCAGCCAGCAGGTTACCGGGGAGCTGTTTTTT
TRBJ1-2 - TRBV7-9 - CASSLVTGTGGYTF TGTGCCAGCAGCTTGGTCACAGGGACGGGTGGCTACACCTTC
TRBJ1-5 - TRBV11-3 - CASREGFQPQHF TGTGCCAGCAGGGAGGGGTTTCAGCCCCAGCATTTT
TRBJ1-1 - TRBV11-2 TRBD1 CASSLGGGVTEAFF TGTGCCAGCAGCTTAGGAGGGGGCGTCACTGAAGCTTTCTTT
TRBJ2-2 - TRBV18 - CASSPIGGHTGELFF TGTGCCAGCTCACCAATCGGGGGGCATACCGGGGAGCTGTTTTTT
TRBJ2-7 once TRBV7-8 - CASSSTEWASSYEQYF TGTGCCAGCAGCTCAACCGAGTGGGCCTCCTCCTACGAGCAGTACTTC
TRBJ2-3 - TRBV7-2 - CASSLRQVTDTQYF TGTGCCAGCAGCTTGAGACAAGTCACAGATACGCAGTATTTT
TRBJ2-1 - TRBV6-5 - CASRTRYEQFF TGTGCCAGCAGGACTAGGTATGAGCAGTTCTTC
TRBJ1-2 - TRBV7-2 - CASSPQTGQTYGYTF TGTGCCAGCAGCCCCCAGACAGGACAGACCTATGGCTACACCTTC